Presented here are 9 T cell receptor beta chains from one specimen sequenced in a study of blood T cell repertoires in COVID-19. Profiling relied on immunoSEQ multiplex PCR, and the TCRdb table lists in-frame clones only, not all of them. Of approximately 160,000 clones listed, more than 60% are singletons. The specimen was peripheral blood. The receptors derive from a man aged 55 to 70 with acute or convalescent COVID-19.

V and J are TRBV28 and TRBJ2-7; TRBD2 might be the D (5 bases). Germline CDR1 reads MDHEN; CDR2 reads SYDVKM. The CDR3 sequence is 15 residues long. V was shortened by 2 bases and J by 3 bases, with 14 bases between the two germline ends. The CDR3: CASSLPAGLLYEQYF. As DNA, the CDR3 is TGTGCCAGCAGTTTACCCGCCGGACTGCTCTACGAGCAGTACTTC.

Only a few counts were recorded for this clone. The gene calls are TRBV7-2 and TRBJ2-5; a weak D match, TRBD2 (5 bases). This CDR3 is built from 14 residues. The V and J ends lost 2 bases and 4 bases respectively, with 11 bases between them. CDR1 and CDR2 (germline): SGHTA, FQGNSA. The CDR3 reads CASSLSPGIETQYF. CDR3 nucleotide sequence: TGTGCCAGCAGCTTATCTCCGGGGATAGAGACCCAGTACTTC.

This chain uses TRBV11-2 with TRBJ1-3, with 7 bases aligning to TRBD1. Unmatched junction bases numbered 5, after V lost 6 bases and J lost 0 bases. CDR3 length equals 15 residues. The germline V gene encodes CDR1 SGHAT and CDR2 FQNNGV. The CDR3: CASRATGSSGNTIYF. CDR3 coding DNA: TGTGCCAGCAGGGCGACAGGGAGCTCTGGAAACACCATATATTTT.

This clone was seen a handful of times. The rearrangement links TRBV5-1 to TRBJ1-1; 9 bases fit TRBD1. Looked up from germline, CDR1 is SGHRS and CDR2 is YFSETQ. Losses at the gene ends were 3 bases for V and 4 bases for J; bases not matched to a gene: 10. This CDR3 spans 16 amino acids. The CDR3 spells CASSSRGGQGTTEAFF. CDR3 DNA: TGCGCCAGCAGCTCCAGGGGGGGACAGGGAACCACTGAAGCTTTCTTT.

The sample holds one count of this clone. V is TRBV29-1 and J is TRBJ2-7; D is uncertain. Looked up from germline, CDR1 is SQVTM and CDR2 is ANQGSEA. V was pared by 3 bases and J by 0 bases, with 9 bases between. The CDR3 has 13 amino acids. The CDR3 coding sequence is TGCAGCGTTGATCTCGACAACTCCTACGAGCAGTACTTC. Translated, it gives CSVDLDNSYEQYF.

This sequence joins TRBV25-1 and TRBJ1-5; 9 bases match TRBD1. This CDR3 comprises 18 residues. The J segment lost 4 bases and the V segment lost 4 bases, leaving 14 bases of the junction unmatched. Germline V gives CDR1 MGHDK, CDR2 SYGVNS. CDR3 amino acids: CASSVSQRDRVWNQPQHF. The CDR3 bases are TGTGCCAGCAGTGTTTCTCAGAGGGACAGGGTATGGAATCAGCCCCAGCATTTT.

This clone was observed a handful of times. The chain combines TRBV19 with TRBJ1-4; a weak D match, TRBD1 (5 bases). The V and J ends lost 0 bases and 8 bases respectively, with 13 bases between them. Germline loops: CDR1 LNHDA, CDR2 SQIVND (reference sequence). The CDR3 totals 15 residues. The CDR3 spells CASSIEGGLGEKLFF. The CDR3 DNA is TGTGCCAGTAGTATAGAGGGGGGACTAGGAGAAAAACTGTTTTTT.

The rearrangement links TRBV5-1 to TRBJ1-4; TRBD1 agrees at 7 bases. The CDR3 is made up of 15 amino acids. Germline CDR1 is SGHRS and CDR2 is YFSETQ. J gave up 5 bases and V 2 bases, and 6 bases lay outside the gene matches. The CDR3: CASSFQTGRNEKLFF. DNA for the CDR3: TGCGCCAGCAGCTTCCAGACAGGGCGGAATGAAAAACTGTTTTTT.

In this sample, this clone turned up once. V and J are TRBV7-3 and TRBJ2-6; D ambiguous. Trimming pared 3 bases from V and 3 bases from J, leaving 6 bases between. The CDR3 has 14 residues. From germline, CDR1 is SGHTA and CDR2 FQGTGA. As DNA, the CDR3 is TGTGCCAGCAGCTTTGGCAGTGGGGCCAACGTCCTGACTTTC. The encoded protein is CASSFGSGANVLTF.